The 31 T cell receptor beta chains below were found in one sample sequenced in a study of cytomegalovirus exposure and HLA in healthy donors. The PCR made use of 60 Vbeta and 13 Jbeta primers. Here immunoSEQ multiplex PCR was the method, and the copy in TCRdb shows in-frame clones only, minus some. Of about 170,000 clones in the sample, over 60% were seen once. The sample comprised PBMCs. These receptors were taken from a man aged 35 to 55 in good health and CMV-seropositive.

The chain has TRBV25-1 and TRBJ1-4; 8 bases agree with TRBD1. This CDR3 region has 15 residues. The trim removed 6 bases at V and 3 bases at J, leaving 6 bases unmatched. CDR1 is MGHDK, CDR2 SYGVNS, per germline. DNA for the CDR3: TGTGCCAGCAGGGTAGACAGGGGCGCTAATGAAAAACTGTTTTTT. Amino acids: CASRVDRGANEKLFF.

The V gene is TRBV9, the J gene TRBJ2-7; D is unresolved. Germline V gene lookup returns CDR1 SGDLS and CDR2 YYNGEE. The CDR3 sequence is 13 residues long. V was pared by 4 bases and J by 3 bases, with 11 bases between. The CDR3 nucleotides read TGTGCCAGCAGCCCCCGCCCCGGCTACGAGCAGTACTTC. Protein: CASSPRPGYEQYF.

This chain uses TRBV28 with TRBJ1-2; 7 bases map to TRBD1. The junction had 14 bases not matched to a gene; V was cut back by 5 bases and J by 8 bases. Germline values: CDR1 MDHEN, CDR2 SYDVKM. The CDR3 runs 15 residues. The CDR3 here is CASSPYRQGSRGYTF. DNA of the CDR3: TGTGCCAGCAGTCCCTACCGACAGGGATCCCGCGGCTACACCTTC.

V usage is TRBV19 and J usage is TRBJ2-3, with D tentatively TRBD2 (6 bases). Germline CDR1 and CDR2: LNHDA and SQIVND (reference sequence). CDR3 length: 15 residues. Deletions cut 7 bases from V and 0 bases from J, with 14 bases between. Here the CDR3 DNA reads TGTGCCAGTATGTCGGCGGGGTCCAGCACAGATACGCAGTATTTT. This sequence encodes CASMSAGSSTDTQYF.

V and J are TRBV5-4 and TRBJ2-1, with a weak D call TRBD2 (6 bases). Germline values: CDR1 SGHNT, CDR2 YYREEE (reference sequence). The CDR3 covers 13 residues. The V and J ends lost 5 bases and 3 bases respectively, with 9 bases between them. The CDR3 bases are TGTGCCAGCAGGTCCGGGAGCTACAATGAGCAGTTCTTC. It encodes CASRSGSYNEQFF.

J is TRBJ1-1 and V is TRBV6-6, with 7 bases lining up with TRBD1. With 6 bases clipped from V and 6 bases from J, the junction kept 16 bases outside the gene matches. The CDR3 runs to 16 residues. Per the germline V gene, CDR1 is MNHNY and CDR2 is SVGAGI (reference sequence). Written as DNA, the CDR3 is TGTGCCAGCAGGCAACAAGATTTTACAGGGGTCGCTGAAGCTTTCTTT. Its protein product is CASRQQDFTGVAEAFF.

The chain recombines TRBV2 with TRBJ2-7, with 10 positions matching TRBD1. Trimming removed 7 bases from V and 7 bases from J; junction bases left unmatched: 10. CDR3 size: 14 residues. CDR1 is SNHLY and CDR2 is FYNNEI in the germline V gene. The CDR3 loop is CASTGGTGAWEQYF. CDR3 coding DNA: TGTGCCAGCACCGGAGGGACAGGGGCTTGGGAGCAGTACTTC.

Turning to this clone: Relative to the germline gene, one junction end is altered; a read error may explain this. The chain is built from TRBV5-1 and TRBJ2-6, with D perhaps matching TRBD1 (5 bases). Per the germline V gene, CDR1 is SGHRS and CDR2 is YFSETQ. The CDR3 totals 16 residues. The CDR3, as DNA: TGCGCCAGCAGCTTGGGTGGGGTCTCTGGGGCCAACGGCCTGACTTTC. It codes for CASSLGGVSGANGLTF.

In nucleotides, the CDR3 is TGTGCCAGCAGTGCCGGGAGCCGGGCGTACTTC. This encodes CASSAGSRAYF. The rearrangement links TRBV25-1 to TRBJ2-7; TRBD2 is a possible D gene (6 bases). V lost 4 bases to trimming and J lost 12 bases, with 13 bases between them. The germline V gene has CDR1 MGHDK and CDR2 SYGVNS. This CDR3 has 11 amino acids.

A remark on this clone: An end of the junction does not agree with germline; a read error may underlie this. The sample carries other DNA sequences with the same CDR3. The CDR3 DNA follows: TGTGCTAGCAGCGTAGGTGGTAGCGGGGGCTACAATGAGCAGTTCTTC. Its translation is CASSVGGSGGYNEQFF. The chain uses TRBV9 and TRBJ2-1; 9 bases line up with TRBD2. Germline lookup yields CDR1 SGDLS and CDR2 YYNGEE. This CDR3 is 16 amino acids long.

The rearrangement links TRBV30 to TRBJ2-3; D perhaps matches TRBD2 (6 bases). Germline CDR1 reads GTSNPN; CDR2 reads SVGIG (reference sequence). Trimming took off 3 bases at V and 1 base at J, with 11 bases between the two ends. The CDR3 totals 14 residues. The DNA of the CDR3 is TGTGCCTGGAGGGAGGGGTTAGGCACAGATACGCAGTATTTT. It is translated as CAWREGLGTDTQYF.

The V and J genes are TRBV9 and TRBJ2-7; no firm D call. The germline gives CDR1 SGDLS, CDR2 YYNGEE. The V gene lost 3 bases and the J gene lost 4 bases, with 14 bases spanning the gap. This CDR3 has 14 residues. The CDR3 here is CASSAGQTNYEQYF. CDR3 DNA: TGTGCCAGCAGCGCTGGGCAGACCAATTACGAGCAGTACTTC.

A few counts support this clone. The rearrangement links TRBV4-1 to TRBJ2-7; TRBD1 matches 7 bases. Germline CDR1 MGHRA, CDR2 YSYEKL. With 1 base clipped from V and 0 bases from J, the junction kept 3 bases outside the gene matches. The CDR3 covers 15 residues. The CDR3 protein is CASSQGTGHSYEQYF. The CDR3 DNA follows: TGCGCCAGCAGCCAAGGGACAGGACACTCCTACGAGCAGTACTTC.

This clone was found once. The chain recombines TRBV19 with TRBJ1-1; D might be TRBD1 (6 bases). Germline CDR1 reads LNHDA; CDR2 reads SQIVND (reference sequence). The V end lost 7 bases, the J end lost 3 bases, and 24 bases lay between the germline ends. The CDR3 runs to 17 residues. In nucleotides, the CDR3 is TGTGCCAGTAAGACTTCGGGGGGCGAAAGTTCGGACACTGAAGCTTTCTTT. Translating it yields CASKTSGGESSDTEAFF.

This clone has a handful of counts. This sequence joins TRBV28 and TRBJ2-1; D is unresolved. The V and J ends lost 2 bases and 9 bases respectively, with 8 bases between them. The CDR3 contains 12 residues. Germline V lookup: CDR1 MDHEN, CDR2 SYDVKM. CDR3 nucleotide sequence: TGTGCCAGCAGTTTAATAGTTGCTGAGCAGTTCTTC. The encoded protein is CASSLIVAEQFF.

The chain carries TRBV11-2 and TRBJ2-5; 13 nucleotides align to TRBD2. Trimming cost V 5 bases and J 11 bases; bases outside gene matches: 8. Germline V gene data show CDR1 as SGHAT and CDR2 as FQNNGV. This CDR3 is 14 amino acids long. The CDR3: CASSLGTSGTVQYF. For the CDR3, the DNA is TGTGCCAGCAGCCTCGGGACTAGCGGGACGGTTCAGTACTTC.

The gene calls are TRBV2 and TRBJ1-4, with D unresolved. Trimming shortened V by 6 bases and J by 0 bases, and 8 bases separated the two germline ends. The CDR3 is made up of 14 amino acids. Germline V gene data show CDR1 as SNHLY and CDR2 as FYNNEI. The CDR3 region has the DNA TGTGCCAGCAGACCAGTTGCAACTAATGAAAAACTGTTTTTT. Translation: CASRPVATNEKLFF.

This chain uses TRBV5-1 with TRBJ2-7; TRBD2 agrees at 9 bases. In germline, CDR1 is SGHRS, CDR2 YFSETQ. With 5 bases clipped from V and 3 bases from J, the junction kept 9 bases outside the gene matches. The CDR3 covers 15 residues. The CDR3 loop reads CASSARGRADYEQYF. For the CDR3, the DNA is TGCGCCAGCAGTGCTCGCGGGAGGGCCGACTACGAGCAGTACTTC.

J is TRBJ1-2 and V is TRBV9, with D maybe TRBD1 (6 bases). The length of the CDR3 is 15 residues. V dropped 2 bases and J dropped 3 bases, with 14 bases sitting between them. Germline V gene lookup returns CDR1 SGDLS and CDR2 YYNGEE. The CDR3 region has the DNA TGTGCCAGCAGCGTTGGTTGGACAGAAGACTATGGCTACACCTTC. The encoded protein is CASSVGWTEDYGYTF.

The chain links TRBV2 to TRBJ1-3; D gene uncertain. Germline V lookup: CDR1 SNHLY, CDR2 FYNNEI. Between the trimmed V and J ends, which lost 8 bases and 4 bases, there was a span of 9 bases. The CDR3 extends over 12 amino acids. The CDR3 DNA reads TGTGCCAGCGGTGCCCAGGGAAACACCATATATTTT. It yields the protein CASGAQGNTIYF.

This clone was recorded only once. The CDR3 reads CATSENYGYTF. The CDR3 DNA follows: TGTGCCACCTCGGAGAACTATGGCTACACCTTC. V is TRBV28 and J is TRBJ1-2; D call uncertain. V lost 10 bases and J lost 2, with 8 bases in between. The CDR3 is 11 residues long. Germline-derived CDR1 and CDR2 are MDHEN and SYDVKM.

This rearrangement joins TRBV7-7 to TRBJ2-5; 9 nucleotides align to TRBD1. V lost 5 bases and J lost 5; bases outside the gene matches: 9. Germline loops: CDR1 SSHAT, CDR2 FNYEAQ (reference sequence). CDR3 length equals 15 residues. CDR3 sequence reads: CASSTGTGSGETQYF. For the CDR3, the DNA is TGTGCCAGCAGCACCGGGACAGGGTCGGGGGAGACCCAGTACTTC.

Here the CDR3 DNA reads TGTGCCAGCAACGGGGGTAGTGGGAACACCGGGGAGCTGTTTTTT. Translation gives CASNGGSGNTGELFF. The chain joins TRBV2 to TRBJ2-2; D perhaps matches TRBD2 (6 bases). The CDR3 runs to 15 residues. The V gene's germline CDR1 is SNHLY and CDR2 FYNNEI. V was shortened by 7 bases and J by 1 base, with 13 bases between the two germline ends.

The gene calls are TRBV27 and TRBJ2-3; TRBD2 matches at 7 bases. CDR1 is MNHEY and CDR2 is SMNVEV in the germline V gene (reference sequence). This CDR3 has 14 residues. V trimming: 10 bases; J trimming: 6 bases; junction bases outside the gene matches: 13. The CDR3 nucleotides read TGTGCCATCGCCTCCAGGGAGGGTGTCGATACGCAGTATTTT. It specifies CAIASREGVDTQYF.

The V and J genes are TRBV7-6 and TRBJ2-6; no reliable D call. V lost 10 bases and J lost 3, with 7 bases in between. Germline V gene lookup returns CDR1 SGHVS and CDR2 FNYEAQ. The CDR3 has 12 amino acids. CDR3 protein: CATSVGANVLTF. CDR3 sequence (DNA): TGTGCCACCTCGGTTGGGGCCAACGTCCTGACTTTC.

As DNA, the CDR3 is TGTGCCAGCAGTTTACAGGAACGGCAGCCCCAGCATTTT. It encodes CASSLQERQPQHF. The chain recombines TRBV27 with TRBJ1-5, with no clear D. From germline, CDR1 is MNHEY and CDR2 SMNVEV (reference sequence). The V gene lost 2 bases and the J gene lost 7 bases, with 9 bases spanning the gap. The CDR3 spans 13 residues.

The genes are TRBV29-1 and TRBJ2-5, with D tentatively TRBD2 (7 bases). The better agreement between TRBJ2-7 and the DNA end casts doubt on the J call. In germline, CDR1 is SQVTM, CDR2 ANQGSEA. This CDR3 is 14 amino acids long. The DNA of the CDR3 is TGCAGCGTTGGGGGTGGGGGGGGGCCCAACGAGCAGTACTTC. Its translation: CSVGGGGGPNEQYF.

With respect to this clone: Other DNA sequences in this sample translate to the same CDR3. The CDR3 DNA reads TGTGCCAGCAGTTACGAGGGCGGCTATGGCTACACCTTC. The encoded protein is CASSYEGGYGYTF. The J gene is TRBJ1-2, the V gene TRBV6-5; D is unresolved. CDR3 length equals 13 residues. Trimming removed 2 bases at V and 4 bases at J, with 8 bases between. Germline CDR1 reads MNHEY; CDR2 reads SVGAGI.

This chain connects TRBV5-6 to TRBJ1-1; D is perhaps TRBD1 (5 bases). Trimming took 2 bases from V and 7 from J, leaving 12 bases between them. This CDR3 contains 13 residues. CDR1 is SGHDT and CDR2 is YYEEEE in the germline V gene. Written as DNA, the CDR3 is TGTGCCAGCAGCTTTTGGGGGGGGTTTGAAGCTTTCTTT. It yields the protein CASSFWGGFEAFF.

The chain has TRBV5-4 and TRBJ2-3; maybe TRBD2 (6 bases). The CDR3 length is 13 residues. With 6 bases removed from V and 5 bases from J, the gap between germline ends came to 13 bases. Germline V lookup: CDR1 SGHNT, CDR2 YYREEE (reference sequence). The CDR3 is CASNPTGLDTQYF. Written as DNA, the CDR3 is TGTGCCAGCAACCCGACGGGACTAGATACGCAGTATTTT.

On this clone itself: Different DNA sequences within this sample yield the same CDR3. This sequence joins TRBV29-1 and TRBJ2-7; 11 nucleotides match TRBD1. This CDR3 is built from 13 residues. Germline V lookup: CDR1 SQVTM, CDR2 ANQGSEA. J was trimmed by 0 bases and V by 6 bases; bases with no gene match: 1. The CDR3 DNA sequence: TGCAGCGTAGGACAGGGGGCCTCCTACGAGCAGTACTTC. It yields the protein CSVGQGASYEQYF.